This T cell receptor (beta chain) was recovered during a study of blood T cell repertoires in COVID-19. Overall study context: T cells, B-cell-depleted T cells, or PBMCs supplied cDNA or gDNA.

The data were produced by immunoSEQ multiplex PCR, yet TCRdb's version contains in-frame clones alone and is incomplete. The profile shows 490,000 or so clones, roughly 90% of them singletons. All enrollees were about 18 to 100 years old and from some 24 US areas. The sequence came from a woman between 35 and 50 years old who had recovered from COVID-19. Sample: PBMCs or T cells enriched from blood (not recorded which).

Here the CDR3 reads CASSPGLAGGPGTQYF. The DNA of the CDR3 is TGTGCCAGTAGTCCGGGACTAGCGGGAGGGCCGGGGACCCAGTACTTC. This sequence joins TRBV19 and TRBJ2-5, with 16 bases lining up with TRBD2. With 5 bases clipped from V and 7 bases from J, the junction kept 7 bases outside the gene matches. Germline V gene data show CDR1 as LNHDA and CDR2 as SQIVND (reference sequence). The CDR3 covers 16 residues. The full variable domain, completed using reference TRBV19 and TRBJ2-5, is DGGITQSPKYLFRKEGQNVTLSCEQNLNHDAMYWYRQDPGQGLRLIYYSQIVNDFQKGDIAEGYSVSREKKESFPLTVTSAQKNPTAFYLCASSPGLAGGPGTQYFGPGTRLLVL.